Here is one TCR beta chain with its context. What it recognizes is unknown. The record originates from a study of T-cell memory formation after mild COVID-19. Overall study context: TCR clustering was largely donor specific.

Points from the study as a whole: Researchers report contracting CD4+ clones mostly in CM and EM, with CD8+ clones in EMRA.

TCRdb recomputed calls from the 5' RACE reads with MiXCR, one row per CDR3 protein. This sample has under 400,000 distinct CDR3 sequences, with roughly 21% found just once. V lost 3 bases to trimming and J lost 6 bases; unmatched junction nucleotides: 8. Germline CDR1 reads KGHSH; CDR2 reads LQKENI. The CDR3 contains 16 residues. The sequence derives from an adult woman who had mild COVID-19 (a few samples of this study predate the infection). Cell type and time point are not known. The V gene is TRBV18, the J gene TRBJ2-1, with 10 nucleotides matching TRBD2. Sequenced material: PBMCs or a T cell subset sorted from them (not recorded which). The chain's CDR3 is CASSPDLAGVRNEQFF. The CDR3, as DNA: TGTGCCAGCTCACCCGACCTAGCGGGAGTCCGCAATGAGCAGTTCTTC.